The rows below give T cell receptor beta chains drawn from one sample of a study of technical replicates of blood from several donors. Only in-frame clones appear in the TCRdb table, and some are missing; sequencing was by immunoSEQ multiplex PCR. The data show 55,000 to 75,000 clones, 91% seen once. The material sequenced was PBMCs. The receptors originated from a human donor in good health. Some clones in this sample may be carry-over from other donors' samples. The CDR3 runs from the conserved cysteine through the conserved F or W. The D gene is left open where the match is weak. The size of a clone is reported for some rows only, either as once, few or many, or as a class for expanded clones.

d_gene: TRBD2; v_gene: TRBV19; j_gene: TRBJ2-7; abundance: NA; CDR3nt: TGTGCCAGCTCTGGGGCTAGCGGGAAAACGGGGGAGCAGTACTTC; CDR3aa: CASSGASGKTGEQYF
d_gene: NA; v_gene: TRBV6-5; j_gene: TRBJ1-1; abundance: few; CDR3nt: TGTGCCAGCAGCAGGTCCAGAAACACTGAAGCTTTCTTT; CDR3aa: CASSRSRNTEAFF
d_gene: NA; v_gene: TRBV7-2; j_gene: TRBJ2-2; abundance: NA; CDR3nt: TGTGCCTGGCGCGGAGTAGTCACCGGGGAGCTGTTTTTT; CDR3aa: CAWRGVVTGELFF
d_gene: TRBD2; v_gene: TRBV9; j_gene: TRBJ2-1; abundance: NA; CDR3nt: TGTGCCAGCAGCGTAGGGGTAGCGGGGGGCCTAAATGAGCAGTTCTTC; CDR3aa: CASSVGVAGGLNEQFF
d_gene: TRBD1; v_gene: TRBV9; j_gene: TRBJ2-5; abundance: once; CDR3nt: TGTGCCAGCAGCGTAGGATCGGGACAGTTTCAAGAGACCCAGTACTTC; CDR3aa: CASSVGSGQFQETQYF
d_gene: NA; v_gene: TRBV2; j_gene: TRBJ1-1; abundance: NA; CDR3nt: TGTGCCAGCAGTGAAGCGGTAAAAATGGCCGTGATGAACACTGAAGCTTTCTTT; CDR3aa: CASSEAVKMAVMNTEAFF
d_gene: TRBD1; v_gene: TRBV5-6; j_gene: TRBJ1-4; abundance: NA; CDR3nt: TGTGCCAGCAGCTGGGGACAGTCAAATGAAAAACTGTTTTTT; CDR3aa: CASSWGQSNEKLFF
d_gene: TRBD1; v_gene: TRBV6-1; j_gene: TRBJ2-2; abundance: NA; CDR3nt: TGTGCCAGCAGTTTCGACAGGGCCGGGGAGCTGTTTTTT; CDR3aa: CASSFDRAGELFF
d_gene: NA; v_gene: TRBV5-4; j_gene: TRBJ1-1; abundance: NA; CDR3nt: TGTGCCAGCAGCGACCATGGTTCGGGGATCGGGAGCACTGAAGCTTTCTTT; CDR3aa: CASSDHGSGIGSTEAFF
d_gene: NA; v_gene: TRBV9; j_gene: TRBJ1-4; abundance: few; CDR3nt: TGTGCCAGCAGCGCCTACGGGGGTCCTAATGAAAAACTGTTTTTT; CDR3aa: CASSAYGGPNEKLFF
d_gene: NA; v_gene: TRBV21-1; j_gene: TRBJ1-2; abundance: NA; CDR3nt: TGTGCCAGCAGCAAAGTGACAGGGTCGGATGGCTACACCTTC; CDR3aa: CASSKVTGSDGYTF
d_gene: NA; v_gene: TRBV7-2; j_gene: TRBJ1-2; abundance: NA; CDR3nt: TGTGCCAGCAGCCCGAGATCAGGGAGGGGCTATGGCTACACCTTC; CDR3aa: CASSPRSGRGYGYTF
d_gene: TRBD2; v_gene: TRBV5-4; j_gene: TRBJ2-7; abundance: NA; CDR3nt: TGTGCCAGCAGCTCTAGCGGGGGTTCCTACGAGCAGTACTTC; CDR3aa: CASSSSGGSYEQYF
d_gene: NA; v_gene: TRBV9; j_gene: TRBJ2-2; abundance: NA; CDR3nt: TGTGCCAGCAGCGTAGTTGGAGTTACAAACACCGGGGAGCTGTTTTTT; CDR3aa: CASSVVGVTNTGELFF
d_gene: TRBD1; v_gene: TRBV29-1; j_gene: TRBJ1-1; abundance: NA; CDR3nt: TGCAGCGCCGGGACAGGGAACACTGAAGCTTTCTTT; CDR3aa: CSAGTGNTEAFF
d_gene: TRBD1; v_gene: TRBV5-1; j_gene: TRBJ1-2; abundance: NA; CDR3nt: TGCGCCAGCAGCCCCGGGACAGGGGACGCTGGTGTCTATGGCTACACCTTC; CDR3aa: CASSPGTGDAGVYGYTF
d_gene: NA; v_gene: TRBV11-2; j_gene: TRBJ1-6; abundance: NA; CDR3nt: TGTGCCAGCAGCGAGGCCGGATACTATAATTCACCCCTCCACTTT; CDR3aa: CASSEAGYYNSPLHF
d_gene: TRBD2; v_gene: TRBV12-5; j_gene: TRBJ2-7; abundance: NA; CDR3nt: TGTGCTAGTGGTTTGGTACTGTCCCTAGCGGGGACCCCCTCCTACGAGCAGTACTTC; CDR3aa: CASGLVLSLAGTPSYEQYF
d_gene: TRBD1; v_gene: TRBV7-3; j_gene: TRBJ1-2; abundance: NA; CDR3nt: TGTGCCAGCAGCTCCGGGACAGGGCCCTATGGCTACACCTTC; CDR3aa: CASSSGTGPYGYTF
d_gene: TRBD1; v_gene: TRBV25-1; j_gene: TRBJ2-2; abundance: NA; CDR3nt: TGTGCCAGCAGTCGACCCGGGGGCAGGGGGCGAACCGGGGAGCTGTTTTTT; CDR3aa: CASSRPGGRGRTGELFF
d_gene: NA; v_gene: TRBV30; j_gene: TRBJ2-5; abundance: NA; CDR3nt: TGTGCCTGGAGTGTACTCGGGGGATACCCACAAGAGACCCAGTACTTC; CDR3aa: CAWSVLGGYPQETQYF
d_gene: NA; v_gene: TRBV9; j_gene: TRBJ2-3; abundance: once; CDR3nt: TGTGCCAGCAGCGTTGCAGGGAGCACAGATACGCAGTATTTT; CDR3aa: CASSVAGSTDTQYF
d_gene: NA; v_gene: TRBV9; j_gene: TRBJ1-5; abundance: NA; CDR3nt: TGTGCCAGCAGCGTCGCAGGGGCAAATCAGCCCCAGCATTTT; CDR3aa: CASSVAGANQPQHF
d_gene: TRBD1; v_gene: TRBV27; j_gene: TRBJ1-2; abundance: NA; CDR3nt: TGTGCCAGCAGTTCCTTCGTGGGACAGGGGTTGGGCTACACCTTC; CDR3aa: CASSSFVGQGLGYTF
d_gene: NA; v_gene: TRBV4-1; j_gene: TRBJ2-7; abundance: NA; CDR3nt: TGCGCCAGCAGCCAAGGAGTTATGGGCAGGGTCTGCGAGCAGTACTTC; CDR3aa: CASSQGVMGRVCEQYF
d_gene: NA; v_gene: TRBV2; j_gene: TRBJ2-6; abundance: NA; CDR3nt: TGTGCCAGCAGTGAAGGTAGAAACTCTGGGGCCAACGTCCTGACTTTC; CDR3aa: CASSEGRNSGANVLTF
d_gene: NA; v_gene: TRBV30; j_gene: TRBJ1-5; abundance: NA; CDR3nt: TGTGCCTGGGGCCCTGGATCGGGGTATCAGCCCCAGCATTTT; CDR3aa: CAWGPGSGYQPQHF
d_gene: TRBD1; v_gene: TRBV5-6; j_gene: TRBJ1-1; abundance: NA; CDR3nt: TGTGCCAGCAGCTTACAGGGGACTGAAGCTTTCTTT; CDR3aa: CASSLQGTEAFF
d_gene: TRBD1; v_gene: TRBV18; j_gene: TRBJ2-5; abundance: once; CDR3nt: TGTGCCAGCTCACCACCTGGCAGGGGGCGCGGGGAGACCCAGTACTTC; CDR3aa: CASSPPGRGRGETQYF
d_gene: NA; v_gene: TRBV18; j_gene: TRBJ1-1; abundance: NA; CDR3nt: TGTGCCAGCTCCGCGGGGGGGCTTGGGAACACTGAAGCTTTCTTT; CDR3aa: CASSAGGLGNTEAFF
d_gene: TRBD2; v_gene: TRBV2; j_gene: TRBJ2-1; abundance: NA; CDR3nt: TGTGCCAGCAGTCGAACTAGCGGGAACCACAATGAGCAGTTCTTC; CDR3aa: CASSRTSGNHNEQFF
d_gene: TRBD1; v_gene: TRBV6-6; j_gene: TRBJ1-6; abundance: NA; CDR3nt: TGTGCCAGCAGTCAACGACAGGGGTCACCCCTCCACTTT; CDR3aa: CASSQRQGSPLHF
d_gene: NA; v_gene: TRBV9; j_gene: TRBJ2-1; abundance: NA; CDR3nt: TGTGCCAGCAGCTCCCAACTAGGGATGTTGGATGAGCAGTTCTTC; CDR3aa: CASSSQLGMLDEQFF
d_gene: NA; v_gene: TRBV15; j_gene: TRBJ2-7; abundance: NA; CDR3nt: TGTGCCACCAGCAGAGATCTTTCGTTAGGTGCCGGAGAAGACGAGCAGTACTTC; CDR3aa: CATSRDLSLGAGEDEQYF
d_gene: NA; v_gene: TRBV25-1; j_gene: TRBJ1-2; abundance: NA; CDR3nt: TGTGCCAGCAGCCCCTTGCCCGGAGCCAGTGGCTACACCTTC; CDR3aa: CASSPLPGASGYTF
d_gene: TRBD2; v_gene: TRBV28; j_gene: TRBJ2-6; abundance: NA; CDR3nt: TGTGCCAGCAGGGAATCGGGGGGGTCTGGGGCCAACGTCCTGACTTTC; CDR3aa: CASRESGGSGANVLTF
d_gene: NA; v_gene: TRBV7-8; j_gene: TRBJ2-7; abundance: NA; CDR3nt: TGTGCCAGCAGCTTAGGGCGGAACTACGAGCAGTACTTC; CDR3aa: CASSLGRNYEQYF
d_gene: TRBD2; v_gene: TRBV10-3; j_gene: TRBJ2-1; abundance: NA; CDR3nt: TGTGCCATCAGTGGTGCTGGCGGGAGTTACAATGAGCAGTTCTTC; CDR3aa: CAISGAGGSYNEQFF
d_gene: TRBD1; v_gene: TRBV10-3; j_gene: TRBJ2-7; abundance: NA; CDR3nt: TGTGCCATCAGCGGACAGGGGGCCCCCTACGAGCAGTACTTC; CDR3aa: CAISGQGAPYEQYF
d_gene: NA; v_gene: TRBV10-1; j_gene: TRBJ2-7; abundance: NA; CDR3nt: TGCGCCAGCAGTAGGGGGTACCAGTACTTC; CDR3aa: CASSRGYQYF
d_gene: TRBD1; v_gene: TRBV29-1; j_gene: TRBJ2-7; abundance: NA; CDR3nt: TGCAGCGTTCGGTTAGGACAGGGGGCCTACGAGCAGTACTTC; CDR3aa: CSVRLGQGAYEQYF
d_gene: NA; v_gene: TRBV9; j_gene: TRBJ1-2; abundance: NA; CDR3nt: TGTGCCAGCAGCTCTCATGGCTACACCTTC; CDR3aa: CASSSHGYTF
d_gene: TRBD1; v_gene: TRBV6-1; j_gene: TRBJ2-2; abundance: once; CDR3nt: TGTGCCAGCAGTGGGGCCGGGACAGGGTCCGGGGAGCTGTTTTTT; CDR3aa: CASSGAGTGSGELFF
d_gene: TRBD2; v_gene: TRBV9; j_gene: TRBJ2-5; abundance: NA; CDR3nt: TGTGCCAGCAGCGTAGGGGGACTAGCGGGGGCCCCTCAAGAGACCCAGTACTTC; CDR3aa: CASSVGGLAGAPQETQYF
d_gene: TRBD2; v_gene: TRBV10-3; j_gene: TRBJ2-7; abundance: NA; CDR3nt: TGTGCCACCAAAGGGACTAGCGGGGGTTCCTACGAGCAGTACTTC; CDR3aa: CATKGTSGGSYEQYF
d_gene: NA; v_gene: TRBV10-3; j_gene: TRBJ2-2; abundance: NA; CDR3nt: TGTGCCATCAGTACCACTAGCACCGGGGAGCTGTTTTTT; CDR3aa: CAISTTSTGELFF
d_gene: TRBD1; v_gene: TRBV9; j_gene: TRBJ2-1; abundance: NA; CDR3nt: TGTGCCAGCAGCATTAACAGGGGGTCCTACAATGAGCAGTTCTTC; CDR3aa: CASSINRGSYNEQFF
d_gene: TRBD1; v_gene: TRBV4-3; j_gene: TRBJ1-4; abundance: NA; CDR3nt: TGCGCCAGCAGCCAAGAACAGGGGCGCGGTGAAAAACTGTTTTTT; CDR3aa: CASSQEQGRGEKLFF
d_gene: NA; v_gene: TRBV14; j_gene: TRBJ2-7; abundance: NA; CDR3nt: TGTGCCAGCAGCCAAATCTCAGTGGTTAACGAGCAGTACTTC; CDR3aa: CASSQISVVNEQYF
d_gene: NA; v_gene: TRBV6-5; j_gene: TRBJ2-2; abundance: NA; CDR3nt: TGTGCCAGCAGCTCGGAGGGCCAGTACACCGGGGAGCTGTTTTTT; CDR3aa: CASSSEGQYTGELFF